This is a list of T cell receptor beta chains from one sample in a study of blood T cell repertoires in COVID-19. Libraries were prepared by immunoSEQ multiplex PCR; TCRdb keeps only in-frame clonotypes and omits some of them. This sample carries more than 70,000 clones, 86% of them seen once, and the ten largest clones take about 5%. The sample consisted of peripheral blood. Every receptor here comes from a man between 45 and 60 years old with active or convalescent COVID-19. Each CDR3 is given without its conserved first and last residue.

J gene	V gene	CDR3 protein
TRBJ2-5	TRBV14	ASSLGLAPQETQY
TRBJ1-2	TRBV7-2	ASSRDTRFVYGYT
TRBJ2-5	TRBV6-5	ASRLQDRAQETQY
TRBJ1-2	TRBV28	ASSTSNYGYT
TRBJ1-5	TRBV7-8	ASSRQGAGQPQH
TRBJ1-4	TRBV7-2	ASSPSAGSNEKLF
TRBJ2-1	TRBV10-3	AIAGAGGSYNEQF
TRBJ1-6	TRBV12-3/TRBV12-4	ASSRDYNSPLH
TRBJ2-7	TRBV28	ASSVDRVRYEQY
TRBJ2-4	TRBV19	ASSIGRQEDIQY
TRBJ2-5	TRBV5-1	ASSLTGGQETQY
TRBJ1-5	TRBV7-9	ASSAAEQGGNQPQH
TRBJ1-2	TRBV28	ASSPQGAPSLVYGYT
TRBJ1-2	TRBV6-5	ASSPGTGLAYGYT
TRBJ2-5	TRBV9	ASSGGTAQETQY